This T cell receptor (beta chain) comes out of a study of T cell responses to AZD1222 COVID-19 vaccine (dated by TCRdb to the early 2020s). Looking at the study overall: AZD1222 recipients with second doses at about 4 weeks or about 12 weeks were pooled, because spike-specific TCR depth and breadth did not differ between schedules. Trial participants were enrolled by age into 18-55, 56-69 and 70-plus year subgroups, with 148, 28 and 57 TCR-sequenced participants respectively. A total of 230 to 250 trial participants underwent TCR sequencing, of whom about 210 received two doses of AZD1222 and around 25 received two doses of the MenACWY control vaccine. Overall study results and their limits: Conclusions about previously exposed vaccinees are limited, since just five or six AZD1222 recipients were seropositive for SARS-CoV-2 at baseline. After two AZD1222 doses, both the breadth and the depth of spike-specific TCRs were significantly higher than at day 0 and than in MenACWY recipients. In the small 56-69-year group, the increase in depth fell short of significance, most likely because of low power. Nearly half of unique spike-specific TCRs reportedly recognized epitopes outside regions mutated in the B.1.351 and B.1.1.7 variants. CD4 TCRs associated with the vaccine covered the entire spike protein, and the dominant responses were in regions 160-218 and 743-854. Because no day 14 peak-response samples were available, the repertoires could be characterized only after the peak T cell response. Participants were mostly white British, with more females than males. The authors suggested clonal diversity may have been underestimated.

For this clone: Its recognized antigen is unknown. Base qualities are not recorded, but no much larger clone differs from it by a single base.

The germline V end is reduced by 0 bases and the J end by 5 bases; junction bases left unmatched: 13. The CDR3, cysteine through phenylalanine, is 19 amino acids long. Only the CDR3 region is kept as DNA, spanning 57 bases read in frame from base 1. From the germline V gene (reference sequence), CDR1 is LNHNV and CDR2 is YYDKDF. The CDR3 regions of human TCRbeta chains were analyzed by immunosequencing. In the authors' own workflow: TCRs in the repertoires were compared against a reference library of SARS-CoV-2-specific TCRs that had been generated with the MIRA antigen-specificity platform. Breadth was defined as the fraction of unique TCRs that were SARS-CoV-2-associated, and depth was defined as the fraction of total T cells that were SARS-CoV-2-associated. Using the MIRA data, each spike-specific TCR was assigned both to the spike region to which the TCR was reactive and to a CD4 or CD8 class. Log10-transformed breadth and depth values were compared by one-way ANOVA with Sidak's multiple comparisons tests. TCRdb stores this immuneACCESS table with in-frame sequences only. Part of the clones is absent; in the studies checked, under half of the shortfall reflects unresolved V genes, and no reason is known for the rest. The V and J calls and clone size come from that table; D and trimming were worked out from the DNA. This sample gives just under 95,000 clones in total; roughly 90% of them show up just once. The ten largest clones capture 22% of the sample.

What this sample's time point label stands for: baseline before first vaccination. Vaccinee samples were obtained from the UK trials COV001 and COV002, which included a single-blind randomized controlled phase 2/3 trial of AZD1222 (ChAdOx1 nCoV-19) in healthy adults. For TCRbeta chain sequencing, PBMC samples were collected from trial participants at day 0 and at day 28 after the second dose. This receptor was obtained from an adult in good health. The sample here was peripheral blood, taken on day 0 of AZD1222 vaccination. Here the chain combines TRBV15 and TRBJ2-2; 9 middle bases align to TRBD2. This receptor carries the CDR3 CATSRDSFPSAGGTGELFF. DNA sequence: TGTGCCACCAGCAGAGATAGTTTTCCCTCAGCGGGGGGAACCGGGGAGCTGTTTTTT.